This TCR beta chain is drawn from a study of T cell changes during pregnancy in multiple sclerosis. Germline CDR1 is SGHTS and CDR2 is YDEGEE. With 9 bases clipped from V and 5 bases from J, the junction kept 13 bases outside the gene matches. The CDR3 totals 15 residues. The method was immunoSEQ multiplex PCR; TCRdb's version includes in-frame clones alone and lacks a portion of them. This table holds roughly 90,000 clones, 75% to 95% found once. This chain links TRBV5-8 with TRBJ2-1, with 8 positions matching TRBD2. This clonotype was obtained from a female donor in good health, enrolled as a control in a pregnancy study. Source: peripheral blood, taken in the first trimester of pregnancy. CDR3 DNA sequence: TGTGCCACGAGGGGGTTGCGGGGGGCGCACAATGAGCAGTTCTTC. It codes for CATRGLRGAHNEQFF.